The subject of this entry is one T cell receptor (beta chain). This specimen belongs to a study of blood T cell repertoires in COVID-19. Study-wide context: Collection of acute and convalescent COVID-19 samples took place in the United States, Italy and Spain. PBMCs, B-cell-depleted T cells, or T cells were the source of the cDNA or gDNA that made up the material.

Per the study methods: Reference gene primer amplification in the assay estimated nucleated cell counts. Libraries were prepared by immunoSEQ multiplex PCR; TCRdb keeps only in-frame clonotypes and omits some of them. For V, J and clone size, that table is used; D and trimming come from the DNA. Of roughly 24,000 clones listed, roughly 79% were seen once; the top ten hold about 15%. The CDR3 extends over 17 amino acids. Germline V gene sequence: CDR1 LGHNA, CDR2 YNFKEQ. Trimming took 1 base from V and 0 from J, leaving 12 bases between them. V gene TRBV4-2 combines with J gene TRBJ1-4; D perhaps matches TRBD1 (6 bases). The source of this sequence is a man older than 75 with active or convalescent COVID-19. Sequencing used peripheral blood. CDR3: CASSQGAGVTTNEKLFF. CDR3 in DNA: TGTGCCAGCAGCCAAGGGGCAGGGGTCACAACTAATGAAAAACTGTTTTTT.